The rows below give T cell receptor beta chains drawn from one sample of a study of blood T cell repertoires in COVID-19. The table came from immunoSEQ multiplex PCR; TCRdb's copy has only in-frame clones and leaves some out. The sample has roughly 170,000 clones; over 70% are singletons. Specimen: PBMCs or T cells enriched from blood (not recorded which). The receptor set was obtained from a woman between 40 and 55 years old with acute COVID-19. The CDR3 runs from the conserved cysteine through the conserved F or W. A D gene is named only where the DNA matches it firmly. Clone size is stated in some rows and not others, as once, few, many or a class when expanded.

TRBD2	TRBV29-1	NA	TRBJ2-3	TGCAGCGTTGCCTTGACTAGCGGGATTACAGATACGCAGTATTTT	CSVALTSGITDTQYF
NA	TRBV7-9	few	TRBJ1-4	TGTGCCAGCAGCTGGCCATCAACAACTAATGAAAAACTGTTTTTT	CASSWPSTTNEKLFF
TRBD1	TRBV2	NA	TRBJ1-5	TGTGCCAGCAGTTATGACAGGGCCAATCAGCCCCAGCATTTT	CASSYDRANQPQHF
NA	TRBV6-6	NA	TRBJ1-5	TGTGCCAGCAGTTACGGGGGGGGCTTCACCAATCAGCCCCAGCATTTT	CASSYGGGFTNQPQHF
NA	TRBV27	NA	TRBJ2-5	TGTGCCAGCAGTTCCACCTCAGGGGTAGAGACCCAGTACTTC	CASSSTSGVETQYF
NA	TRBV3-1/TRBV3-2	NA	TRBJ1-1	TGTGCCAGCAGCCACAGGAGGGTGGGATGGGCTGAAGCTTTCTTT	CASSHRRVGWAEAFF
TRBD2	TRBV15	once	TRBJ2-7	TGTGCCACCAGCAAGGAAGGGGCAGTACTAGCGGGAGGGCCCTACGAGCAGTACTTC	CATSKEGAVLAGGPYEQYF
NA	TRBV7-9	NA	TRBJ1-6	TGTGCCAGCAGCCCGGTGGAGGCGGATTCACCCCTCCACTTT	CASSPVEADSPLHF
NA	TRBV5-4	NA	TRBJ1-1	TGTGCCAGCAGCGCAGATCCGAACACTGAAGCTTTCTTT	CASSADPNTEAFF
NA	TRBV27	NA	TRBJ2-5	TGTGCCAGCAGCCTAGCCTGGACAGAGTGGCAGACCCAGTACTTC	CASSLAWTEWQTQYF
NA	TRBV12-3/TRBV12-4	NA	TRBJ2-1	TGTGCGACGGGGAGCAGCAGCGGGAATGAGCAGTTCTTC	CATGSSSGNEQFF
NA	TRBV2	NA	TRBJ2-1	TGTGCCAGCAGTGAATCGGGACTCCTATACAATGAGCAGTTCTTC	CASSESGLLYNEQFF
NA	TRBV6-7	few	TRBJ2-1	TGTGCCAGCAGTACCCCGCCGGACAATGAGCAGTTCTTC	CASSTPPDNEQFF
TRBD2	TRBV9	NA	TRBJ2-3	TGTGCCAGCAGCGTAGAGTCAGCGGGAGGGTTCACAGATACGCAGTATTTT	CASSVESAGGFTDTQYF
NA	TRBV15	NA	TRBJ2-2	TGTGCCACCAAACAGAGCCGAACCACTAGCGGGGAGCTGTTTTTT	CATKQSRTTSGELFF
TRBD1	TRBV5-5	NA	TRBJ1-2	TGTGCCAGCAGCGCAGAGACAGGGACCGGCTACACCTTC	CASSAETGTGYTF
TRBD2	TRBV18	NA	TRBJ2-3	TGTGCCAGCTCACCCTCCCTAGCGGGGGCTAGCACAGATACGCAGTATTTT	CASSPSLAGASTDTQYF
NA	TRBV11-2	NA	TRBJ1-6	TGTGCCAGCAGCTTGGGTTTTGGAGGGAAATCCAATTCACCCCTCCACTTT	CASSLGFGGKSNSPLHF
TRBD2	TRBV12-3/TRBV12-4	NA	TRBJ2-3	TGTGCCAGCAGCCCCGGACTAGCGCAGTATTTT	CASSPGLAQYF
NA	TRBV5-6	NA	TRBJ2-3	TGTGCCAGCAGCTTTGCTAGCGCTCGCACAGATACGCAGTATTTT	CASSFASARTDTQYF
TRBD2	TRBV4-2	once	TRBJ2-2	TGTGCCAGCAGCCAAGAAGATAGCGGGCGGACTAACACCGGGGAGCTGTTTTTT	CASSQEDSGRTNTGELFF
TRBD2	TRBV9	NA	TRBJ2-3	TGTGCCAGCAGCACCCCTAGCGGGAGAAGATCAGATACGCAGTATTTT	CASSTPSGRRSDTQYF
NA	TRBV7-3	NA	TRBJ1-1	TGTGCCAGCAGCCCGCGGGCGGGAATTGAAGCTTTCTTT	CASSPRAGIEAFF
NA	TRBV21-1	NA	TRBJ1-2	TGTGCCAGCAGCATCGGCCGACCGGGGGCCCAAAACAGGGGAAGGACTAACTATGGCTACACCTTC	CASSIGRPGAQNRGRTNYGYTF
TRBD2	TRBV3-1/TRBV3-2	NA	TRBJ2-3	TGTGCCAGCAGCCAAACTAGCGGCCGATTCACAGATACGCAGTATTTT	CASSQTSGRFTDTQYF
TRBD1	TRBV3-1/TRBV3-2	NA	TRBJ1-5	TGTGCCAGCAGCCCGGGGGACAGGGTCCCTAATCAGCCCCAGCATTTT	CASSPGDRVPNQPQHF
NA	TRBV7-8	NA	TRBJ2-7	TGTGCCAGCAGGGACACTTTAGTGGCCTACGAGCAGTACTTC	CASRDTLVAYEQYF
NA	TRBV11-3	NA	TRBJ2-5	TGTGCCAGCAGCACGCCGGGACGGGGGAAAGAGACCCAGTACTTC	CASSTPGRGKETQYF
NA	TRBV7-2	NA	TRBJ1-2	TGTGCCAGCAGCTCCCGGGTCTCCTATGGCTACACCTTC	CASSSRVSYGYTF
TRBD1	TRBV27	NA	TRBJ1-1	TGTGCCAGCAGCCCGACAGGGATTGCTGAAGCTTTCTTT	CASSPTGIAEAFF
NA	TRBV11-2	NA	TRBJ1-3	TGTGCCAGCAGCACGACAGTACTCTCTGGAAACACCATATATTTT	CASSTTVLSGNTIYF
TRBD1	TRBV6-1	few	TRBJ2-1	TGTGCCAGCAGTGAAAGGACAGGCTCCTACAATGAGCAGTTCTTC	CASSERTGSYNEQFF
NA	TRBV12-3/TRBV12-4	NA	TRBJ2-7	TGTGCCAGCAGTTTAGCGGCTCCCTACGAGCAGTACTTC	CASSLAAPYEQYF
TRBD2	TRBV7-9	NA	TRBJ2-5	TGTGCCAGCAGCTTTCTAGCGGGAGGACAAGAGACCCAGTACTTC	CASSFLAGGQETQYF
TRBD2	TRBV10-3	few	TRBJ2-3	TGTGCCATCAATCGAGCGGGAACAGATACGCAGTATTTT	CAINRAGTDTQYF
NA	TRBV4-1	NA	TRBJ1-3	TGCGCCAGCAGCCCGCTCTCGGGGGGGGTTCTCGCCTCTGGAAACACCATATATTTT	CASSPLSGGVLASGNTIYF
TRBD1	TRBV28	NA	TRBJ1-2	TGTGCCAGCAGTACAGGGGCTAGGGGCTACACCTTC	CASSTGARGYTF
NA	TRBV7-9	NA	TRBJ1-2	TGTGCCAGCAGCTTAGTTGGGGGAGGTCGTGGCTACACCTTC	CASSLVGGGRGYTF
TRBD2	TRBV7-2	NA	TRBJ2-1	TGTGCCAGCAGCTTAACGGGAGGGCCTTTTGGTGAGCAGTTCTTC	CASSLTGGPFGEQFF
TRBD2	TRBV2	NA	TRBJ2-3	TGTGCCAGCACGGGTAGCGGGAGTTTTTGGGATACGCAGTATTTT	CASTGSGSFWDTQYF
TRBD2	TRBV9	once	TRBJ2-3	TGTGCCAGCAGCGCTGTGGGGGGGTCAGATACGCAGTATTTT	CASSAVGGSDTQYF
NA	TRBV7-9	NA	TRBJ2-7	TGTGCCAGCAGTTCGAGAGGAGGCCCGGCCTACGAGCAGTACTTC	CASSSRGGPAYEQYF
TRBD2	TRBV4-1	NA	TRBJ2-4	TGCGCCAGCAGCCAGGTTACTAGCGGGGCAAAAAACATTCAGTACTTC	CASSQVTSGAKNIQYF
NA	TRBV19	NA	TRBJ1-1	TGTGCCAGTAGTATAGAAGGGAGGACTAAAGCTTTCTTT	CASSIEGRTKAFF
NA	TRBV13	NA	TRBJ2-3	TGTGCCAGCACCAACAACACAGATACGCAGTATTTT	CASTNNTDTQYF